These 27 T cell receptor beta chains were sequenced from one sample in a study of cytotoxic CD8 clonotypes in ibrutinib-treated CLL. Data came from immunoSEQ multiplex PCR; TCRdb stores just in-frame clones and leaves some out. The sample records over 100,000 clones, 70% to 90% being singletons. Source: PBMCs, taken after 24 months of ibrutinib treatment. All receptors come from a human donor with chronic lymphocytic leukemia.

The chain combines TRBV10-3 with TRBJ2-2, with D unclear. The germline CDR1 and CDR2 sequences are ENHRY and SYGVKD. CDR3 size: 12 residues. Trimming removed 4 bases at V and 7 bases at J, with 7 bases between. CDR3: CAISGVSGELFF. DNA of the CDR3: TGTGCCATCAGTGGGGTCAGCGGGGAGCTGTTTTTT.

V gene TRBV6-5 combines with J gene TRBJ2-7; perhaps TRBD1 as D (5 bases). This CDR3 is built from 14 residues. Deletions cut 0 bases from V and 3 bases from J, with 9 bases between. Germline lookup yields CDR1 MNHEY and CDR2 SVGAGI. CDR3 bases: TGTGCCAGCAGTTACTCGCGTCAGGGCTACGAGCAGTACTTC. Translating gives CASSYSRQGYEQYF.

V usage is TRBV28 and J usage is TRBJ1-5; D possibly corresponds to TRBD1 (5 bases). CDR1 is MDHEN and CDR2 is SYDVKM in the germline V gene. Trimming cost V 4 bases and J 4 bases, with 11 bases left between them. The CDR3 totals 14 residues. The CDR3 sequence: CASSSPGLNQPQHF. The CDR3 bases are TGTGCCAGCAGTTCTCCAGGGCTTAATCAGCCCCAGCATTTT.

The J gene is TRBJ2-5, the V gene TRBV5-4; the match to TRBD1 covers 10 bases. J lost 4 bases, V lost 2 bases, and 8 bases had no gene match. From germline, CDR1 is SGHNT and CDR2 YYREEE (reference sequence). The CDR3 has 16 residues. CDR3 nucleotides: TGTGCCAGCAGCTTTGACCGGGACAGGGGTGGAGAGACCCAGTACTTC. Its translation: CASSFDRDRGGETQYF.

J is TRBJ1-2 and V is TRBV5-6; D is undetermined. The CDR3 is 14 residues long. The V gene lost 4 bases and the J gene lost 2 bases, with 12 bases spanning the gap. Germline-derived CDR1 and CDR2 are SGHDT and YYEEEE. The CDR3 reads CASSPVGSNYGYTF. CDR3 sequence (DNA): TGTGCCAGCAGCCCGGTTGGGTCGAACTATGGCTACACCTTC.

This clone was recorded a few times. The gene calls are TRBV7-8 and TRBJ1-1; maybe TRBD1 (6 bases). The V end lost 1 base, the J end lost 4 bases, and 13 bases lay between the germline ends. Germline CDR1 is SGHVS and CDR2 is FQNEAQ. The CDR3 has 15 amino acids. The CDR3 sequence is CASSLVAGASTEAFF. DNA for the CDR3: TGTGCCAGCAGCTTAGTCGCGGGGGCGAGCACTGAAGCTTTCTTT.

This clone came up a few times. The chain carries TRBV19 and TRBJ1-1, with unresolved D. Germline CDR1 reads LNHDA; CDR2 reads SQIVND (reference sequence). V lost 7 bases to trimming and J lost 7 bases, with 16 bases between them. The CDR3 runs 13 residues. CDR3: CASKYNSQYEAFF. DNA of the CDR3: TGTGCCAGTAAGTATAACAGCCAATATGAAGCTTTCTTT.

V and J are TRBV11-3 and TRBJ2-1, with TRBD2 matching 13 bases. The CDR3 is made up of 16 amino acids. The V gene's germline CDR1 is SGHNT and CDR2 YENEEA. Trimming cost V 2 bases and J 7 bases; bases outside gene matches: 5. The CDR3: CASSLRGLAGWNEQFF. As DNA, the CDR3 is TGTGCCAGCAGCTTAAGGGGACTAGCGGGATGGAATGAGCAGTTCTTC.

V and J are TRBV7-9 and TRBJ2-7, with D maybe TRBD1 (6 bases). The V end was cut by 1 base, the J end by 3 bases, with 7 bases between. Germline-derived CDR1 and CDR2 are SEHNR and FQNEAQ (reference sequence). The CDR3 has 13 residues. CDR3 loop: CASSLGQVYEQYF. The CDR3 DNA reads as TGTGCCAGCAGCTTAGGACAGGTCTACGAGCAGTACTTC.

The chain combines TRBV4-3 with TRBJ1-3, with 9 positions matching TRBD1. This CDR3 contains 16 residues. Trimming removed 0 bases from V and 4 bases from J; junction bases left unmatched: 4. Germline CDR1 and CDR2: LGHNA and YSLEER. Here the CDR3 reads CASSQDTGGSGNTIYF. Written as DNA, the CDR3 is TGCGCCAGCAGCCAAGATACAGGGGGCTCAGGAAACACCATATATTTT.

The chain employs TRBV5-4 and TRBJ2-1; the match to TRBD2 covers 15 bases. V lost 2 bases and J lost 7; bases outside the gene matches: 4. This CDR3 region has 16 residues. Per the germline V gene, CDR1 is SGHNT and CDR2 is YYREEE (reference sequence). This CDR3 is CASSLTGTSGRNEQFF. CDR3 DNA sequence: TGTGCCAGCAGCTTAACCGGGACTAGCGGGAGGAATGAGCAGTTCTTC.

This chain joins TRBV10-3 and TRBJ1-5, with 8 positions matching TRBD1. This CDR3 is built from 15 residues. The V and J ends lost 3 bases and 6 bases, in that order; junction bases with no gene match: 7. Germline V gives CDR1 ENHRY, CDR2 SYGVKD. The CDR3 loop is CAISDGAGGVQPQHF. The CDR3 nucleotides read TGTGCCATCAGTGACGGGGCAGGGGGCGTTCAGCCCCAGCATTTT.

The chain is built from TRBV7-3 and TRBJ2-1; D may be TRBD2 (7 bases). The CDR3 runs to 14 residues. The germline V and J ends were trimmed by 0 bases and 9 bases, with 12 bases remaining between them. Germline V CDR1 and CDR2: SGHTA, FQGTGA. The DNA for the CDR3 is TGTGCCAGCAGCTTAACCAGGGGAGGGGGTGAGCAGTTCTTC. This gives the protein CASSLTRGGGEQFF.

The rearrangement joins TRBV30 to TRBJ1-5, with 7 bases fitting TRBD1. CDR3 length: 14 amino acids. Trimming cost V 5 bases and J 6 bases; bases outside gene matches: 10. CDR1 is GTSNPN, CDR2 SVGIG, per germline (reference sequence). CDR3 sequence (DNA): TGTGCCTGGGGAGGGGGCAGGGGCTCTCAGCCCCAGCATTTT. This codes for CAWGGGRGSQPQHF.

V usage is TRBV18 and J usage is TRBJ2-3, with 10 bases matching TRBD2. Germline CDR1 reads KGHSH; CDR2 reads LQKENI. V shed 3 bases, J shed 6 bases, and the junction held 9 bases outside the gene matches. The CDR3 runs 16 residues. As DNA, the CDR3 is TGTGCCAGCTCACCTAAATCAACGGGACTAGCGGATACGCAGTATTTT. Translation gives CASSPKSTGLADTQYF. Combining the CDR3 with reference TRBV18 and TRBJ2-3 gives the whole variable domain NAGVMQNPRHLVRRRGQEARLRCSPMKGHSHVYWYRQLPEEGLKFMVYLQKENIIDESGMPKERFSAEFPKEGPSILRIQQVVRGDSAAYFCASSPKSTGLADTQYFGPGTRLTVL.

This sequence joins TRBV9 and TRBJ2-7; D gene uncertain. Germline lookup yields CDR1 SGDLS and CDR2 YYNGEE. The CDR3 is made up of 13 amino acids. Trimming cost V 0 bases and J 6 bases, with 10 bases left between them. The CDR3 sequence is CASSVEAFGEQYF. CDR3 nucleotide sequence: TGTGCCAGCAGCGTAGAAGCTTTCGGCGAGCAGTACTTC. Full variable domain (remainder filled in from reference TRBV9 and TRBJ2-7): DSGVTQTPKHLITATGQRVTLRCSPRSGDLSVYWYQQSLDQGLQFLIQYYNGEERAKGNILERFSAQQFPDLHSELNLSSLELGDSALYFCASSVEAFGEQYFGPGTRLTVT.

The chain has TRBV5-6 and TRBJ2-7, with a possible D match to TRBD1 (5 bases). Germline V gives CDR1 SGHDT, CDR2 YYEEEE. The CDR3 runs 14 residues. V lost 1 base, J lost 1 base, and 9 bases lay in between. The CDR3: CASSLKPGSYEQYF. CDR3 DNA sequence: TGTGCCAGCAGCTTGAAGCCAGGGTCCTACGAGCAGTACTTC.

The chain combines TRBV6-5 with TRBJ1-4; a weak D match, TRBD1 (5 bases). This CDR3 spans 16 amino acids. V dropped 2 bases and J dropped 0 bases, with 10 bases sitting between them. Germline V CDR1 and CDR2: MNHEY, SVGAGI. CDR3 DNA sequence: TGTGCCAGCAGTTACGGGGGGAGGGCAACTAATGAAAAACTGTTTTTT. Its translation is CASSYGGRATNEKLFF.

Details on this clone: An end of the junction does not agree with germline; a read error may underlie this. The genes are TRBV2 and TRBJ1-5; possibly TRBD1 for D (5 bases). CDR3 size: 12 residues. CDR1 and CDR2 (germline): SNHLY, FYNNEI. CDR3 sequence: CASREGVEPQHF. In DNA, the CDR3 is TGTGCCAGCAGAGAAGGGGTCGAGCCCCAGCATTTT.

The gene calls are TRBV5-1 and TRBJ1-1; no definite D call. With 2 bases removed from V and 2 bases from J, the gap between germline ends came to 10 bases. This CDR3 comprises 14 residues. Germline-derived CDR1 and CDR2 are SGHRS and YFSETQ. The CDR3 region has the DNA TGCGCCAGCAGCTTTCAGCCAGAAAACACTGAAGCTTTCTTT. Translation gives CASSFQPENTEAFF.

This rearrangement joins TRBV6-1 to TRBJ2-7, with D uncertain. CDR3 length equals 12 residues. CDR1 is MNHNS, CDR2 SASEGT, per germline. V was trimmed by 6 bases and J by 2 bases, leaving 8 bases between them. In DNA form, the CDR3 reads TGTGCCAGCAGACAGCCACCCTACGAGCAGTACTTC. This sequence encodes CASRQPPYEQYF.

The chain joins TRBV28 to TRBJ1-5, with D unclear. Germline V gene data show CDR1 as MDHEN and CDR2 as SYDVKM. V lost 2 bases to trimming and J lost 7 bases, with 6 bases between them. This CDR3 is built from 12 residues. The CDR3 loop is CASSLGSQPQHF. CDR3 sequence (DNA): TGTGCCAGCAGTTTAGGGTCGCAGCCCCAGCATTTT.

The V call is TRBV27, the J call TRBJ2-7; the D is unclear. Germline CDR1 and CDR2: MNHEY and SMNVEV (reference sequence). CDR3 length: 11 amino acids. Trimming removed 7 bases from V and 6 bases from J, with 10 bases in between. The CDR3, as DNA: TGTGCCAGCATCCAGGCACGCGAGCAGTACTTC. It encodes CASIQAREQYF.

The chain is built from TRBV28 and TRBJ1-2; D gene ambiguous. Looked up from germline, CDR1 is MDHEN and CDR2 is SYDVKM. V was cut by 1 base and J by 7 bases, with 13 bases left in between. This CDR3 spans 14 amino acids. The CDR3 region is CASSLSRRKSGYTF. CDR3 nucleotide sequence: TGTGCCAGCAGTTTATCTCGTCGAAAAAGTGGCTACACCTTC.

In DNA, the CDR3 is TGTGCCAGCCTGGGACCATCCAGGGCTTTCTTT. Residues: CASLGPSRAFF. The chain couples TRBV28 to TRBJ1-1, with a tentative D call TRBD1 (5 bases). Germline V CDR1 and CDR2: MDHEN, SYDVKM. The CDR3 runs 11 residues. Trimming shortened V by 8 bases and J by 11 bases, and 15 bases separated the two germline ends. Combining the CDR3 with reference TRBV28 and TRBJ1-1 gives the whole variable domain DVKVTQSSRYLVKRTGEKVFLECVQDMDHENMFWYRQDPGLGLRLIYFSYDVKMKEKGDIPEGYSVSREKKERFSLILESASTNQTSMYLCASLGPSRAFFGQGTRLTVV.

The V and J genes are TRBV9 and TRBJ2-5; D gene unclear. Germline V gene lookup returns CDR1 SGDLS and CDR2 YYNGEE. Trimming left V 0 bases short and J 0 bases short, with 9 bases between. The CDR3 spans 15 residues. CDR3 sequence: CASSVADPYQETQYF. Written as DNA, the CDR3 is TGTGCCAGCAGCGTAGCGGATCCGTACCAAGAGACCCAGTACTTC.

This chain links TRBV11-2 with TRBJ1-2; TRBD1 matches at 11 bases. Trimming removed 6 bases from V and 6 bases from J; junction bases left unmatched: 6. The length of the CDR3 is 14 residues. The germline V gene has CDR1 SGHAT and CDR2 FQNNGV. CDR3 sequence (DNA): TGTGCCAGCAGTTCGGACAGGGGGCGCGATGGCTACACCTTC. Residues: CASSSDRGRDGYTF.